This entry lists 7 T cell receptor beta chains sequenced from one sample in a study of T cell responses to AZD1222 COVID-19 vaccine. TCRdb keeps only in-frame clones here, not all; method: immunoSEQ multiplex PCR. This sample has about 160,000 clones, with 85% to 90% found just once. The sample consisted of peripheral blood, taken on day 0 of AZD1222 vaccination. These receptors all stem from an adult in good health.

The chain is built from TRBV6-1 and TRBJ1-4, with no clear D. The CDR3 extends over 11 amino acids. V lost 1 base and J 9 bases, leaving 3 bases between the germline ends. CDR1 MNHNS and CDR2 SASEGT come from the germline V gene. CDR3 amino acids: CASSEGQKLFF. The CDR3 bases are TGTGCCAGCAGTGAAGGTCAAAAACTGTTTTTT.

The chain carries TRBV6-5 and TRBJ2-5; TRBD1 or TRBD2 may be the D gene (5 bases each). V was trimmed by 5 bases and J by 1 base, leaving 14 bases between them. Germline lookup yields CDR1 MNHEY and CDR2 SVGAGI. The CDR3 consists of 15 residues. The CDR3 nucleotides read TGTGCCAGCAGTACGGGACCCTCTATCCAAGAGACCCAGTACTTC. Its translation is CASSTGPSIQETQYF.

V is TRBV28 and J is TRBJ2-5, with 9 bases matching TRBD2. V gave up 6 bases and J gave up 1 base; unmatched junction bases: 6. The germline CDR1 and CDR2 sequences are MDHEN and SYDVKM. This CDR3 has 15 residues. CDR3 sequence (DNA): TGTGCCAGCAGCCTTAGCGGGGGAGCCCAAGAGACCCAGTACTTC. This encodes CASSLSGGAQETQYF.

This chain connects TRBV12-3 or TRBV12-4 to TRBJ1-6; D remains ambiguous. The CDR3 has 12 residues. V was clipped by 3 bases and J by 7 bases, with 4 bases between them. The CDR3 DNA sequence: TGTGCCAGCAGTTTTCACAATTCACCCCTCCACTTT. Translating it yields CASSFHNSPLHF.

The chain joins TRBV5-4 to TRBJ2-3, with 9 positions matching TRBD2. The CDR3 has 16 residues. With 4 bases clipped from V and 4 bases from J, the junction kept 10 bases outside the gene matches. Germline V lookup: CDR1 SGHNT, CDR2 YYREEE (reference sequence). The CDR3 nucleotides read TGTGCCAGCAGCATCGGACTAGCGAGAGGAGCAGATACGCAGTATTTT. It translates to CASSIGLARGADTQYF.

V gene TRBV21-1 combines with J gene TRBJ1-1; the table's D call of TRBD1 was not tested on the DNA. TRBV21-1 is a listed pseudogene. The CDR3 sequence is 17 residues long. CDR3 protein: CASSKALFPGWDTEAFF. The CDR3 DNA reads as TGTGCCAGCAGCAAAGCGCTTTTCCCAGGGTGGGACACTGAAGCTTTCTTT.

The chain joins TRBV7-6 to TRBJ1-1; unclear D gene. Germline lookup yields CDR1 SGHVS and CDR2 FNYEAQ. This CDR3 region has 15 residues. Trimming left V 7 bases short and J 1 base short, with 16 bases between. In nucleotides, the CDR3 is TGTGCCAGCATCAACCCCTCGGCCCCGAACACTGAAGCTTTCTTT. Translated: CASINPSAPNTEAFF.